One sample yielded the 21 T cell receptor beta chains listed below, sequenced in a study of sequential checkpoint blockade in melanoma. Treatment indicated: randomized to nivolumab then ipilimumab (arm A) or the reverse (arm B). The data were produced by immunoSEQ multiplex PCR, yet TCRdb's version contains in-frame clones alone and is incomplete. Altogether fewer than 20,000 clones are present, 45% to 65% being singletons, with the ten largest covering about 16%. The sample here was CD8+ T cells sorted from blood (inferred from file names), taken from a patient given nivolumab and ipilimumab in sequence. These receptors came from a human donor with melanoma.

The V call is TRBV6-1, the J call TRBJ2-5; the match to TRBD2 covers 7 bases. The end of the DNA aligns better with TRBJ2-7, so the J call may be wrong. This CDR3 spans 18 amino acids. The germline gives CDR1 MNHNS, CDR2 SASEGT. The CDR3: CASSEAPGLVIGSYEQYF. For the CDR3, the DNA is TGTGCCAGCAGTGAAGCCCCTGGACTAGTAATCGGCTCCTACGAGCAGTACTTC.

The chain is built from TRBV7-8 and TRBJ1-2, with D perhaps TRBD1 (5 bases). Germline V gene data show CDR1 as SGHVS and CDR2 as FQNEAQ. V shed 0 bases and J shed 4 bases, with 9 bases lying between them. The CDR3 runs to 14 residues. The CDR3 sequence is CASSLAGGVYGYTF. The CDR3 region has the DNA TGTGCCAGCAGCTTAGCGGGGGGTGTCTATGGCTACACCTTC. Filled out from reference TRBV7-8 and TRBJ1-2, the complete variable domain reads GAGVSQSPRYKVAKRGQDVALRCDPISGHVSLFWYQQALGQGPEFLTYFQNEAQLDKSGLPSDRFFAERPEGSVSTLKIQRTQQEDSAVYLCASSLAGGVYGYTFGSGTRLTVV.

The chain recombines TRBV6-1 with TRBJ1-6, with 9 bases fitting TRBD1. The germline V gene encodes CDR1 MNHNS and CDR2 SASEGT. This CDR3 contains 15 residues. With 7 bases clipped from V and 7 bases from J, the junction kept 8 bases outside the gene matches. CDR3 sequence reads: CASTPRQGVNSPLHF. The CDR3 DNA reads as TGTGCCAGCACCCCGAGACAGGGGGTGAATTCACCCCTCCACTTT.

This rearrangement joins TRBV13 to TRBJ2-2; maybe TRBD1 (6 bases). Germline CDR1 and CDR2: PRHDT and FYEKMQ (reference sequence). V shed 5 bases and J shed 4 bases, with 20 bases lying between them. The CDR3 spans 17 residues. The CDR3 sequence is CASSTLQTGRGTGELFF. In DNA form, the CDR3 reads TGTGCCAGCAGCACTCTACAGACAGGTCGTGGCACCGGGGAGCTGTTTTTT.

With respect to this clone: This may come from a read error, since a much larger clone is one base off. This rearrangement joins TRBV5-1 to TRBJ2-5; D gene unclear. Trimming removed 2 bases at V and 5 bases at J, with 7 bases between. The CDR3 is 12 residues long. Looked up from germline, CDR1 is SGHRS and CDR2 is YFSETQ. The CDR3 coding sequence is TGCGCCAGCAGCTTAGCGTGGGAGACCCAGTACTTC. The encoded protein is CASSLAWETQYF.

The chain employs TRBV9 and TRBJ2-3, with no clear D. This CDR3 region has 12 residues. Per the germline V gene, CDR1 is SGDLS and CDR2 is YYNGEE. With 4 bases removed from V and 2 bases from J, the gap between germline ends came to 5 bases. CDR3 nucleotide sequence: TGTGCCAGCAGCACTAACACAGATACGCAGTATTTT. The encoded protein is CASSTNTDTQYF.

This sequence joins TRBV2 and TRBJ2-5, with 9 bases identical to TRBD1. Germline trimming cut 5 bases from V and 6 bases from J; bases unmatched to any gene: 4. Germline V lookup: CDR1 SNHLY, CDR2 FYNNEI. CDR3 size: 13 residues. The CDR3 nucleotides are TGTGCCAGCAGTAACAGGGGGCCGAAGACCCAGTACTTC. Its translation is CASSNRGPKTQYF.

This chain joins TRBV6-5 and TRBJ2-7, with a weak D call TRBD2 (5 bases). Germline V gene data show CDR1 as MNHEY and CDR2 as SVGAGI. V lost 2 bases, J lost 2 bases, and 13 bases lay in between. This CDR3 contains 15 residues. The CDR3 nucleotides read TGTGCCAGCAGTTACCAGACGGAGGAGCCCTACGAGCAGTACTTC. Translating gives CASSYQTEEPYEQYF.

V is TRBV13 and J is TRBJ2-5, with TRBD2 matching over 8 bases. This CDR3 region has 14 residues. The V and J ends lost 0 bases and 11 bases, in that order; junction bases with no gene match: 8. Germline-derived CDR1 and CDR2 are PRHDT and FYEKMQ (reference sequence). In nucleotides, the CDR3 is TGTGCCAGCAGCTTAGGCAGCGGGAGAAGCGGGCAGTACTTC. Amino acids: CASSLGSGRSGQYF.

A word on this clone: The junction and the germline gene differ at one end; a read error may be behind it. The chain combines TRBV5-3 with TRBJ1-2; D is ambiguous. TRBV5-3 is an open reading frame whose function is uncertain. The CDR3 covers 14 residues. CDR3 sequence reads: CASSLVGGLYGYTF. As DNA, the CDR3 is TGTGCCAGCAGCTTAGTGGGAGGGCTCTATGGCTACACCTTC.

This chain uses TRBV9 with TRBJ1-1; TRBD1 is a possible D gene (6 bases). This CDR3 spans 16 amino acids. The germline V and J ends were trimmed by 4 bases and 0 bases, with 16 bases remaining between them. Germline CDR1 SGDLS, CDR2 YYNGEE. CDR3 coding DNA: TGTGCCAGCAGCTCCGCCGTGGACAGCCTGAACACTGAAGCTTTCTTT. It is translated as CASSSAVDSLNTEAFF. The full variable domain, with the rest looked up from reference TRBV9 and TRBJ1-1, is DSGVTQTPKHLITATGQRVTLRCSPRSGDLSVYWYQQSLDQGLQFLIQYYNGEERAKGNILERFSAQQFPDLHSELNLSSLELGDSALYFCASSSAVDSLNTEAFFGQGTRLTVV.

This clone was picked up one time. The chain employs TRBV7-9 and TRBJ1-4, with a possible D match to TRBD1 (5 bases). Germline V gives CDR1 SEHNR, CDR2 FQNEAQ (reference sequence). The CDR3 is 16 residues long. V was pared by 3 bases and J by 3 bases, with 14 bases between. The CDR3 reads CASSLALRAANEKLFF. CDR3 nucleotides: TGTGCCAGCAGCTTGGCCCTCAGGGCGGCTAATGAAAAACTGTTTTTT.

V gene TRBV5-1 combines with J gene TRBJ2-7; D possibly corresponds to TRBD1 (6 bases). The CDR3 extends over 14 amino acids. The V end lost 4 bases, the J end lost 3 bases, and 14 bases lay between the germline ends. Germline V gene lookup returns CDR1 SGHRS and CDR2 YFSETQ. The CDR3 sequence is CASSPEKQGYEQYF. The CDR3, as DNA: TGCGCCAGCAGCCCTGAAAAACAGGGCTACGAGCAGTACTTC.

J is TRBJ2-3 and V is TRBV27; no clear D. V lost 0 bases, J lost 0 bases, and 7 bases lay in between. CDR3 length equals 15 residues. The germline V gene encodes CDR1 MNHEY and CDR2 SMNVEV (reference sequence). The CDR3 region is CASSLSLASTDTQYF. CDR3 coding DNA: TGTGCCAGCAGTTTATCGTTGGCTAGCACAGATACGCAGTATTTT.

A few counts support this clone. The J gene is TRBJ2-7, the V gene TRBV13; 7 bases are shared with TRBD1. The CDR3 is 17 residues long. Per the germline V gene, CDR1 is PRHDT and CDR2 is FYEKMQ (reference sequence). The V gene end was trimmed by 5 bases and the J gene end by 0 bases; junction bases not matched to a gene: 13. Here the CDR3 DNA reads TGTGCCAGCAGCAAATTTTCCGGGACAGCGAGCTCCTACGAGCAGTACTTC. Its translation: CASSKFSGTASSYEQYF.

This clone was found once. The rearrangement uses TRBV4-1 and TRBJ1-2, with D possibly being TRBD1 (6 bases). V was cut by 4 bases and J by 4 bases, with 13 bases left in between. Germline CDR1 MGHRA, CDR2 YSYEKL. This CDR3 has 14 residues. The CDR3 spells CASSLGRGGYGYTF. The DNA of the CDR3 is TGCGCCAGCAGCCTTGGCAGGGGCGGCTATGGCTACACCTTC.

The chain recombines TRBV2 with TRBJ1-2, with 7 bases fitting TRBD1. V shed 2 bases and J 4 bases; nucleotides not matched to a gene: 7. Per germline, CDR1 SNHLY and CDR2 FYNNEI. The CDR3 length is 15 residues. The CDR3 protein is CASSEQAGGRYGYTF. The DNA of the CDR3 is TGTGCCAGCAGTGAACAGGCAGGGGGTCGCTATGGCTACACCTTC.

This clone was observed a few times. The chain has TRBV7-9 and TRBJ1-2; D is unresolved. Germline V lookup: CDR1 SEHNR, CDR2 FQNEAQ (reference sequence). Trimming pared 6 bases from V and 7 bases from J, leaving 9 bases between. The CDR3 spans 11 residues. CDR3 sequence: CASSAPSGYTF. The CDR3 DNA reads TGTGCCAGCAGTGCCCCTAGTGGCTACACCTTC.

This CDR3 reads CASSQKAASGETQYF. In DNA, the CDR3 is TGTGCCAGCAGTCAGAAAGCGGCTAGCGGAGAGACCCAGTACTTC. V usage is TRBV27 and J usage is TRBJ2-5; 7 nucleotides line up with TRBD2. The CDR3 totals 15 residues. CDR1 MNHEY and CDR2 SMNVEV come from the germline V gene (reference sequence). The junction had 10 bases not matched to a gene; V was cut back by 5 bases and J by 4 bases.

This clone has only a few counts. The chain combines TRBV19 with TRBJ2-2, with a tentative D call TRBD2 (7 bases). This CDR3 is 15 amino acids long. V lost 5 bases and J lost 2, with 12 bases in between. Per the germline V gene, CDR1 is LNHDA and CDR2 is SQIVND (reference sequence). CDR3 protein: CASSSRGGNTGELFF. CDR3 nucleotide sequence: TGTGCCAGTAGTTCTAGGGGGGGCAACACCGGGGAGCTGTTTTTT.

This chain connects TRBV5-1 to TRBJ2-2, with a possible D match to TRBD1 (6 bases). The germline V gene has CDR1 SGHRS and CDR2 YFSETQ. With 4 bases removed from V and 1 base from J, the gap between germline ends came to 8 bases. The CDR3 is made up of 14 amino acids. CDR3 loop: CASSPGVNTGELFF. Written as DNA, the CDR3 is TGCGCCAGCAGCCCAGGGGTGAACACCGGGGAGCTGTTTTTT. The full variable domain, with the rest looked up from reference TRBV5-1 and TRBJ2-2, is KAGVTQTPRYLIKTRGQQVTLSCSPISGHRSVSWYQQTPGQGLQFLFEYFSETQRNKGNFPGRFSGRQFSNSRSEMNVSTLELGDSALYLCASSPGVNTGELFFGEGSRLTVL.